Detailed here is one T cell receptor (beta chain). Its target is unknown. Assay used: immunoSEQ multiplex PCR; TCRdb lists only in-frame clones, some missing. The table has 65,000 to 80,000 clones, 80% to 90% seen once. This entry comes from a study of OX40 agonist ivuxolimab in advanced cancers. Overall study context: A male proportion of over 70% was recorded, with mean age approximately 64 years and range roughly 23 to 85. Anti-PD-1, anti-PD-L1 or anti-CTLA-4 therapy given earlier was allowed, and approximately 40% had some.

Findings and limits, study-wide: The expanded peripheral T cells' antigen specificity was not determined.

Germline CDR1 is SGHVS and CDR2 is FQNEAQ. V trimming: 5 bases; J trimming: 2 bases; junction bases outside the gene matches: 8. The CDR3 sequence is 15 residues long. The chain combines TRBV7-8 with TRBJ1-2; 7 nucleotides match TRBD1. The material was CD4+ or CD8+ T cells sorted from blood, obtained in a trial of the OX40 agonist ivuxolimab. This receptor was obtained from an adult with an advanced solid tumor such as melanoma, head and neck, liver or kidney cancer. This CDR3 reads CASSPRVGQNYGYTF. The CDR3 bases are TGTGCCAGCAGCCCCCGCGTGGGACAGAACTATGGCTACACCTTC.